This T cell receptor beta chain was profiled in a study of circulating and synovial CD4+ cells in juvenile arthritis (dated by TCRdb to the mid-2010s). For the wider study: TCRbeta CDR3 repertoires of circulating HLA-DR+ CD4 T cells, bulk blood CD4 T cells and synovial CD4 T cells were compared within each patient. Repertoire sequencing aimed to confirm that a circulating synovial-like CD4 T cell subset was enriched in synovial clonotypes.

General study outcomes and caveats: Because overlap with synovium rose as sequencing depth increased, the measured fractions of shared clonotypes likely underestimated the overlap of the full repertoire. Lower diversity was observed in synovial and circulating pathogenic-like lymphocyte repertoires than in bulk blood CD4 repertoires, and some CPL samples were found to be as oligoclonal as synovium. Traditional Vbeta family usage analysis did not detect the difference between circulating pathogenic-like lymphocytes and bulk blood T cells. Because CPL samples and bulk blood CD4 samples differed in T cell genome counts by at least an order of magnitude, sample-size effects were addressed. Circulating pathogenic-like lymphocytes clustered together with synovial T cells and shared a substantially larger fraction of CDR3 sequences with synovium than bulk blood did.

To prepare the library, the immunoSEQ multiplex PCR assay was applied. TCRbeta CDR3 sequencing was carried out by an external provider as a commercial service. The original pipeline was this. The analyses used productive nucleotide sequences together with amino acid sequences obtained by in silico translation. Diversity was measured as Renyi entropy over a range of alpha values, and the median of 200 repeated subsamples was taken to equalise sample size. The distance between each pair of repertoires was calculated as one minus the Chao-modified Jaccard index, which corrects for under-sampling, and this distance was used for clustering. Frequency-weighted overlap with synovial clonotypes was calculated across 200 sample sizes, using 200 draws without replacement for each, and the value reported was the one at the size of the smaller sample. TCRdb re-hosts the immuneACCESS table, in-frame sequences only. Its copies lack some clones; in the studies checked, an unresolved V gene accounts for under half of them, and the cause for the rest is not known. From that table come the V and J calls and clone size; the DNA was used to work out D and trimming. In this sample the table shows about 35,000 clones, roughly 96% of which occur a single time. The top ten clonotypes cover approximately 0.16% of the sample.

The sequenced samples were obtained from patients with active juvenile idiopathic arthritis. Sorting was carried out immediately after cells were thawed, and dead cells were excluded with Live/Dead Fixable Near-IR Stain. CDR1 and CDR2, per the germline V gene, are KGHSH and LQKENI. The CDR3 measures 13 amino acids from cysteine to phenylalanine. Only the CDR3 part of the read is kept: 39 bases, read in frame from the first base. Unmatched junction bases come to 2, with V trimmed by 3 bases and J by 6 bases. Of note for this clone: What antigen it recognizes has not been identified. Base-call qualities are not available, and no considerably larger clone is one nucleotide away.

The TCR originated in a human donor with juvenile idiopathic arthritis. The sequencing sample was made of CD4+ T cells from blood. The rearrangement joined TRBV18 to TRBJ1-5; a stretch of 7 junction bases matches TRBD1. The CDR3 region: CASSPDRVQPQHF. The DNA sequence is TGTGCCAGCTCACCCGACAGGGTTCAGCCCCAGCATTTT.